These T cell receptor beta chains were read from a single sample in a study of graft-versus-host responses after intestinal transplantation. Method: immunoSEQ multiplex PCR; TCRdb's copy keeps in-frame clones and lacks some. The table has about 25,000 clones, just under 95% seen once; the top ten hold less than 1%. Sequenced here: PBMCs, sampled roughly 29 days after intestinal transplant. Every receptor here comes from a human patient who received an intestinal transplant, so some T cells may come from the graft donor. The CDR3 runs from the conserved cysteine through the conserved F or W. The order of the fields is D gene, V gene, clone size, J gene, CDR3 length, CDR3 protein, CDR3 DNA. D genes are given only for firm matches. Expanded clones get a size class; other rows say once, few or many, or leave the size out.

D: TRBD2
V: TRBV11-3
size: once
J: TRBJ2-5
length: 15
CDR3: CASSAGTSGQETQYF
DNA: TGTGCCAGCAGCGCCGGGACTAGCGGGCAAGAGACCCAGTACTTC

D: TRBD1
V: TRBV6-5
size: .
J: TRBJ1-5
length: 15
CDR3: CASRRQGAQGGPQHF
DNA: TGTGCCAGCAGGCGACAGGGGGCGCAGGGGGGGCCCCAGCATTTT

D: .
V: TRBV19
size: .
J: TRBJ1-1
length: 16
CDR3: CASSISPGRLNTEAFF
DNA: TGTGCCAGTAGTATAAGCCCGGGACGGCTGAACACTGAAGCTTTCTTT

D: .
V: TRBV7-2
size: .
J: TRBJ2-1
length: 13
CDR3: CASSLGQSNEQFF
DNA: TGTGCCAGCAGCTTAGGACAGAGCAATGAGCAGTTCTTC

D: TRBD2
V: TRBV19
size: once
J: TRBJ2-7
length: 14
CDR3: CASSPTGGVYEQYF
DNA: TGTGCCAGTAGTCCTACGGGGGGGGTCTACGAGCAGTACTTC

D: .
V: TRBV2
size: .
J: TRBJ2-1
length: 14
CDR3: CASSSRTTYNEQFF
DNA: TGTGCCAGCAGTTCTAGGACTACCTACAATGAGCAGTTCTTC

D: TRBD2
V: TRBV7-9
size: .
J: TRBJ2-7
length: 13
CDR3: CASSLAGGYEQYF
DNA: TGTGCCAGCAGTCTAGCGGGAGGATACGAGCAGTACTTC

D: .
V: TRBV29-1
size: .
J: TRBJ1-1
length: 12
CDR3: CSVGTGGTEAFF
DNA: TGCAGCGTTGGGACGGGGGGCACTGAAGCTTTCTTT

D: .
V: TRBV7-9
size: .
J: TRBJ2-7
length: 13
CDR3: CASSLAQGPEQYF
DNA: TGTGCCAGCAGCTTAGCCCAGGGTCCGGAGCAGTACTTC

D: .
V: TRBV5-1
size: .
J: TRBJ2-5
length: 14
CDR3: CASSWRIPQETQYF
DNA: TGCGCCAGCAGCTGGCGGATCCCCCAAGAGACCCAGTACTTC

D: .
V: TRBV10-2
size: .
J: TRBJ2-1
length: 15
CDR3: CASSEQSDPSWEQFF
DNA: TGCGCCAGCAGTGAGCAGAGCGACCCTTCCTGGGAGCAGTTCTTC

D: TRBD2
V: TRBV30
size: .
J: TRBJ2-5
length: 20
CDR3: CAWSHRGLAGVGISGETQYF
DNA: TGTGCCTGGAGCCACCGGGGGCTAGCGGGAGTCGGGATAAGTGGGGAGACCCAGTACTTC

D: .
V: TRBV29-1
size: .
J: TRBJ1-1
length: 16
CDR3: CSVVGIKISMNTEAFF
DNA: TGCAGCGTTGTGGGGATTAAGATAAGTATGAACACTGAAGCTTTCTTT

D: .
V: TRBV10-3
size: .
J: TRBJ2-1
length: 11
CDR3: CAISERQGEFF
DNA: TGTGCCATCAGTGAGCGGCAAGGGGAGTTCTTC

D: .
V: TRBV19
size: .
J: TRBJ2-7
length: 14
CDR3: CASSIKGSTYEQYF
DNA: TGTGCCAGTAGTATCAAGGGTTCCACCTACGAGCAGTACTTC

D: .
V: TRBV11-2
size: once
J: TRBJ2-5
length: 12
CDR3: CASSFGQETQYF
DNA: TGTGCCAGCAGCTTTGGTCAAGAGACCCAGTACTTC

D: .
V: TRBV2
size: .
J: TRBJ2-2
length: 13
CDR3: CASSRTQSGELFF
DNA: TGTGCCAGCAGTCGGACACAATCCGGGGAGCTGTTTTTT

D: .
V: TRBV30
size: .
J: TRBJ1-5
length: 14
CDR3: CAWSEGYSNQPQHF
DNA: TGTGCCTGGAGTGAAGGATATAGCAATCAGCCCCAGCATTTT

D: .
V: TRBV29-1
size: .
J: TRBJ2-7
length: 13
CDR3: CSVGEVDFYEQYF
DNA: TGCAGCGTTGGGGAGGTGGACTTCTACGAGCAGTACTTC

D: TRBD1
V: TRBV28
size: .
J: TRBJ2-1
length: 15
CDR3: CASSPWTGGYNEQFF
DNA: TGTGCCAGCAGTCCCTGGACAGGGGGCTACAATGAGCAGTTCTTC

D: .
V: TRBV2
size: .
J: TRBJ2-5
length: 15
CDR3: CASSPHRKGEETQYF
DNA: TGTGCCAGCAGCCCGCATCGAAAAGGGGAAGAGACCCAGTACTTC

D: TRBD1
V: TRBV7-2
size: .
J: TRBJ2-7
length: 17
CDR3: CASSLDILAGGLYEQYF
DNA: TGTGCCAGCAGCCTTGATATTCTGGCAGGGGGATTGTACGAGCAGTACTTC

D: .
V: TRBV30
size: few
J: TRBJ1-1
length: 16
CDR3: CAWSVSGRGRNTEAFF
DNA: TGTGCCTGGAGTGTATCTGGTAGGGGACGGAACACTGAAGCTTTCTTT

D: TRBD2
V: TRBV4-2
size: .
J: TRBJ2-7
length: 16
CDR3: CASSQEGAGAMYEQYF
DNA: TGTGCCAGCAGCCAAGAGGGAGCGGGGGCGATGTACGAGCAGTACTTC

D: TRBD2
V: TRBV7-2
size: .
J: TRBJ2-7
length: 14
CDR3: CASSSGSVAYEQYF
DNA: TGTGCCAGCAGTAGCGGGAGCGTCGCCTACGAGCAGTACTTC

D: .
V: TRBV18
size: .
J: TRBJ1-3
length: 16
CDR3: CASSPQQDVSGNTIYF
DNA: TGTGCCAGCTCACCACAGCAGGATGTCTCTGGAAACACCATATATTTT

D: .
V: TRBV4-1
size: .
J: TRBJ1-2
length: 15
CDR3: CASSQDPQSNYGYTF
DNA: TGCGCCAGCAGCCAAGATCCACAGTCTAACTATGGCTACACCTTC

D: .
V: TRBV19
size: .
J: TRBJ1-5
length: 14
CDR3: CASSIAGPNQPQHF
DNA: TGTGCCAGTAGTATAGCTGGTCCCAATCAGCCCCAGCATTTT